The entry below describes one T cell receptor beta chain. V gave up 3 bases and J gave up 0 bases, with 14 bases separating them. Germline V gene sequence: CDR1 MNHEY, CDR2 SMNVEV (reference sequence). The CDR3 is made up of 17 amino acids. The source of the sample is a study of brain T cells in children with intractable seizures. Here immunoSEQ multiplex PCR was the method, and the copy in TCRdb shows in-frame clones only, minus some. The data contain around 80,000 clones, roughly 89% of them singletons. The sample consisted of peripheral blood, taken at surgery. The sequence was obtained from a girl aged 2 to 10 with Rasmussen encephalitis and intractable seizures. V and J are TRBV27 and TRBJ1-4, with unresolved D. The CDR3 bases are TGTGCCAGCAGTTTCTTCTTTCCTCCGGCAACTAATGAAAAACTGTTTTTT. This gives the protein CASSFFFPPATNEKLFF.